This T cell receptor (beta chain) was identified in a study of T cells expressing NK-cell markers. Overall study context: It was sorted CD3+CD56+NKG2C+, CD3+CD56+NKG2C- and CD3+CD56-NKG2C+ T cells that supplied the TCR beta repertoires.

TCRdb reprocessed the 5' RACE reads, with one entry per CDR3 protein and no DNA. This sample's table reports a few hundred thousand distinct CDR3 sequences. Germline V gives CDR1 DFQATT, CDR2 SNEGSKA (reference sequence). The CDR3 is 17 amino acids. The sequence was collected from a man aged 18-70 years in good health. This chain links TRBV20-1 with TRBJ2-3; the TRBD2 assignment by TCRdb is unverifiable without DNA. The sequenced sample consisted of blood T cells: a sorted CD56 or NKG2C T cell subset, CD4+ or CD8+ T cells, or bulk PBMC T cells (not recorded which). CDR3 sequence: CSARGGGGLKSTDTQYF.